The clone carrying this T cell receptor (beta chain) was observed a handful of times. Its antigen is as yet unknown. This specimen belongs to a study of somatic mutations in cytotoxic T cells in rheumatoid arthritis. Findings and caveats of the study: A rise in CD8+ clonality with age was seen in rheumatoid arthritis patients but not in healthy controls. Within 8 of 65 patients, the single biggest CD8+ clone made up more than 20% of CD8+ cells.

The CDR3 is 16 amino acids. Trimming took off 4 bases at V and 1 base at J, with 14 bases between the two ends. Germline V lookup: CDR1 SGHTA, CDR2 FQGNSA. Produced via immunoSEQ multiplex PCR; TCRdb's table is partial and in-frame only. Of around 19,000 clones in the sample, approximately 86% were seen once. The TCR comes from a woman between 50 and 59 years old in good health. The chain combines TRBV7-2 with TRBJ2-4; D is possibly TRBD2 (5 bases). Material for sequencing was CD8+ T cells sorted from blood. The CDR3 DNA follows: TGTGCCAGCAGCTCGTCGGGAACCGTCGCCAAAAACATTCAGTACTTC. Its protein product is CASSSSGTVAKNIQYF.